A selection of T cell receptor beta chains follows, all from one sample in a study of blood T cell repertoires in COVID-19. The assay was immunoSEQ multiplex PCR, and TCRdb's table has in-frame clones only and misses some. This sample carries around 310,000 clones, 85% to 90% of them seen once, and the ten largest clones take around 0.98%. Sequenced sample: peripheral blood. These receptors were obtained from a middle-aged woman with COVID-19, enrolled during active disease. Each CDR3 is given with its conserved first and last residue. A D gene is named only where the DNA matches it firmly. Some rows have no size entry. The others give once, few or many, or a class for an expanded clone.

TRBD1 TRBJ1-1 TRBV11-2 14 once TGTGCCAGCAGCCCCGGACAGGGCTACACTGAAGCTTTCTTT CASSPGQGYTEAFF
NA TRBJ1-1 TRBV7-2 13 once TGTGCCAGCAGCTTAGTAGCGGCAGGAGAGGCTTTCTTT CASSLVAAGEAFF
NA TRBJ2-1 TRBV7-9 14 NA TGTGCCAGCAGCTTAGCGGGAGGCGACAATGAGCAGTTCTTC CASSLAGGDNEQFF
NA TRBJ2-7 TRBV28 13 NA TGTGCCAGCAGTTTACAGGGGGGCGTCGAGCAGTACTTC CASSLQGGVEQYF
TRBD1 TRBJ2-7 TRBV5-6 15 NA TGTGCCAGCAGCTTCGTGACAGGGAACTCCTACGAGCAGTACTTC CASSFVTGNSYEQYF
NA TRBJ1-2 TRBV7-2 12 NA TGTGCCAGCAGCCCCAGGGGACATGGCTACACCTTC CASSPRGHGYTF
NA TRBJ2-2 TRBV5-1 20 NA TGCGCCAGCACCCGAGGAGGTCAACATCATTTTCGGGCGAACACCGGGGAGCTGTTTTTT CASTRGGQHHFRANTGELFF
NA TRBJ2-6 TRBV10-3 18 NA TGTGCCATCAGTGAGAAAAGCCTAGCCGGTGCTGGGGCCAACGTCCTGACTTTC CAISEKSLAGAGANVLTF
NA TRBJ1-2 TRBV18 13 NA TGTGCCAGCTCACCGGGGGGTAACAGGGGCTACACCTTC CASSPGGNRGYTF
NA TRBJ1-6 TRBV28 15 NA TGTGCCAGCAGTTTGGACTCAGGTACTAATTCACCCCTCCACTTT CASSLDSGTNSPLHF
NA TRBJ2-5 TRBV19 14 NA TGTGCCAGTAGCCGGGGACACCTCCGCGAGACCCAGTACTTC CASSRGHLRETQYF
TRBD1 TRBJ2-7 TRBV5-6 14 NA TGTGCCAGCAGCAGACAGGGGACCGGGTCCGAGCAGTACTTC CASSRQGTGSEQYF
NA TRBJ2-3 TRBV19 17 NA TGTGCCAGTAGGGTCTCCGTCCGGGAGAAGGGCACAGATACGCAGTATTTT CASRVSVREKGTDTQYF
NA TRBJ2-7 TRBV6-5 14 NA TGTGCCAGCAAAACCGGGACTTACTCCTACGAGCAGTACTTC CASKTGTYSYEQYF
TRBD1 TRBJ2-7 TRBV7-9 14 NA TGTGCCAGCAGCTTAAATGGACAGGGTCACGAGCAGTACTTC CASSLNGQGHEQYF
NA TRBJ1-6 TRBV5-1 15 NA TGCGCCAGCAGCTTGCAGAATTCCTATAATTCACCCCTCCACTTT CASSLQNSYNSPLHF
TRBD1 TRBJ1-5 TRBV5-6 15 NA TGTGCCAGCAGCCCCGGACAGGGTTGGAATCAGCCCCAGCATTTT CASSPGQGWNQPQHF
NA TRBJ2-7 TRBV6-6 12 NA TGTGCCAGCAGAACACAGGATTACGAGCAGTACTTC CASRTQDYEQYF
NA TRBJ1-2 TRBV11-2 15 few TGTGCCAGCAGTAGAGTAGGCGGGATTAACTATGGCTACACCTTC CASSRVGGINYGYTF
TRBD1 TRBJ1-2 TRBV19 16 NA TGTGCCAGTAGGAACCGGACAGGGAAAGTGGACTATGGCTACACCTTC CASRNRTGKVDYGYTF
NA TRBJ2-2 TRBV5-1 15 NA TGCGCCAGCGTTACGGACACCTCGGGCACCGGGGAGCTGTTTTTT CASVTDTSGTGELFF
NA TRBJ2-3 TRBV5-1 12 NA TGCGCCAGCAGCTTGACAGGAGATACGCAGTATTTT CASSLTGDTQYF
TRBD2 TRBJ2-1 TRBV9 16 NA TGTGCCAGCAGCGCTGAGCGGGAGCTTAAGTACAATGAGCAGTTCTTC CASSAERELKYNEQFF
NA TRBJ2-7 TRBV7-2 14 few TGTGCCAGCAGCTTAGAGTCGGTCTCCTACGAGCAGTACTTC CASSLESVSYEQYF
NA TRBJ1-3 TRBV5-4 15 few TGTGCCAGCAGCTTGGAAGGGGCAGCTGGAAACACCATATATTTT CASSLEGAAGNTIYF
NA TRBJ2-4 TRBV28 15 NA TGTGCCAGCAGTTTCAACCGGGGGAGTCGAAACATTCAGTACTTC CASSFNRGSRNIQYF
NA TRBJ2-7 TRBV30 12 NA TGTGCCTGGAGTGCGACCCGGAGGGAGCAGTACTTC CAWSATRREQYF
NA TRBJ2-6 TRBV6-5 14 NA TGTGCCAGCTCCACCAGCTCTGGGGCCAACGTCCTGACTTTC CASSTSSGANVLTF
NA TRBJ1-1 TRBV7-9 12 NA TGTGCCAGCAGCATATCTAACACTGAAGCTTTCTTT CASSISNTEAFF
NA TRBJ2-5 TRBV19 15 NA TGTGCCAGTAGTATAGAACTTAGATTACAAGAGACCCAGTACTTC CASSIELRLQETQYF
NA TRBJ2-2 TRBV24-1 15 NA TGTGCCACCAGGGCCTCGGAGGGAAACACCGGGGAGCTGTTTTTT CATRASEGNTGELFF
NA TRBJ1-3 TRBV18 16 NA TGTGCCAGCTCACCTCAGGGTAGCTCGTCTGGAAACACCATATATTTT CASSPQGSSSGNTIYF
TRBD1 TRBJ2-2 TRBV2 14 once TGTGCCAGCGGGACAGGGACGAACACCGGGGAGCTGTTTTTT CASGTGTNTGELFF
TRBD2 TRBJ2-1 TRBV9 15 NA TGTGCCAGCAGCGTGGGTAGCGGGAGTTACAATGAGCAGTTCTTC CASSVGSGSYNEQFF
NA TRBJ1-1 TRBV30 13 NA TGTGCCTGGAGTCAGGTCGGGGGGATTGAAGCTTTCTTT CAWSQVGGIEAFF
NA TRBJ1-1 TRBV19 11 once TGTGCCAGTACGGTGAACACTGAAGCTTTCTTT CASTVNTEAFF